One and the same sample provided the 2 T cell receptor beta chains below, sequenced in a study of blood T cells in healthy people across ages. A second PCR of about 7 to 12 cycles used a sample-barcoded 5' primer and a J-beta primer mix. TCRdb ran MiXCR on the 5' RACE reads and lists one entry per CDR3 protein. The data show over a million distinct CDR3 sequences, approximately 59% seen once. The material sequenced was blood. These TCRs come from a man in his late teens or twenties in good health.

The chain links TRBV4-1 to TRBJ2-1; 11 positions match TRBD2. The CDR3 extends over 17 amino acids. The J segment lost 5 bases and the V segment lost 5 bases, leaving 11 bases of the junction unmatched. In germline, CDR1 is MGHRA, CDR2 YSYEKL. The CDR3: CASSSRIAGGVHNEQFF. CDR3 sequence (DNA): TGCGCCAGCAGCTCCCGGATAGCGGGAGGGGTGCACAATGAGCAGTTCTTC.

A note on this clonotype: A junction end diverges from the germline sequence, so it may reflect a read error. The chain has TRBV6-1 and TRBJ1-1; TRBD1 might be the D (6 bases). From germline, CDR1 is MNHNS and CDR2 SASEGT. CDR3 length: 17 amino acids. CDR3 in amino acids: CASSPRTALTLNTGAFF. Written as DNA, the CDR3 is TGTGCCAGCAGTCCGAGGACAGCCCTAACCCTGAACACTGGAGCTTTCTTT.